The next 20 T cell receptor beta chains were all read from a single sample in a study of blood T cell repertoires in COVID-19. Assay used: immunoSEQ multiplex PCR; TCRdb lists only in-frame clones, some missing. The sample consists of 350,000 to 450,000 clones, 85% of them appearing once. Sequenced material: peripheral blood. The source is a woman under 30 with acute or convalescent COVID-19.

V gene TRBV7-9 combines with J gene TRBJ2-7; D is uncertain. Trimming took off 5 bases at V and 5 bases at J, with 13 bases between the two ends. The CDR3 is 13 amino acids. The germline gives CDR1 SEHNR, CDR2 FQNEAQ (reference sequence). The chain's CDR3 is CASSPRSNDEQYF. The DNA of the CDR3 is TGTGCCAGCAGCCCCCGGAGCAACGACGAGCAGTACTTC.

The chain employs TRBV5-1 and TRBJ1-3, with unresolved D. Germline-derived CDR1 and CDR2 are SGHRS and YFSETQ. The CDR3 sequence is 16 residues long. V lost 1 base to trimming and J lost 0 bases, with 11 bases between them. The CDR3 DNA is TGCGCCAGCAGCTTGACGGACTTCTTCTCTGGAAACACCATATATTTT. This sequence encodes CASSLTDFFSGNTIYF.

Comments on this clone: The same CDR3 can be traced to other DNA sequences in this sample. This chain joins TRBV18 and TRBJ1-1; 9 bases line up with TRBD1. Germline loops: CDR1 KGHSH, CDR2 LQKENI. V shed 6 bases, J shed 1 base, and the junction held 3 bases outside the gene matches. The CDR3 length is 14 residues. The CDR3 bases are TGTGCCAGCTCGCCGGGACAGGGGAACACTGAAGCTTTCTTT. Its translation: CASSPGQGNTEAFF.

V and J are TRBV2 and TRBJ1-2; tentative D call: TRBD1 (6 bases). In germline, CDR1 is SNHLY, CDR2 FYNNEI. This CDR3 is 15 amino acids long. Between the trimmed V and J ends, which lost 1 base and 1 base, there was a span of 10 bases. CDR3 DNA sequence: TGTGCCAGCAGTGAAGGGTTGGGACATAACTATGGCTACACCTTC. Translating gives CASSEGLGHNYGYTF.

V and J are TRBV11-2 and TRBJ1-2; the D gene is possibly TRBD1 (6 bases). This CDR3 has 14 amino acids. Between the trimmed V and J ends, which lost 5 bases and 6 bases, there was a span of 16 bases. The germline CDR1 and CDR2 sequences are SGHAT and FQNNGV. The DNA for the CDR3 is TGTGCCAGCAGCCCAGGGGAGGGGTACGATGGCTACACCTTC. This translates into CASSPGEGYDGYTF. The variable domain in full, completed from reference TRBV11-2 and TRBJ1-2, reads EAGVAQSPRYKIIEKRQSVAFWCNPISGHATLYWYQQILGQGPKLLIQFQNNGVVDDSQLPKDRFSAERLKGVDSTLKIQPAKLEDSAVYLCASSPGEGYDGYTFGSGTRLTVV.

The CDR3 bases are TGCAGTGCTAGTAGCGCGGATAACTATGGCTACACCTTC. It specifies CSASSADNYGYTF. The chain recombines TRBV20-1 with TRBJ1-2; D call uncertain. V shed 3 bases and J shed 1 base, with 9 bases lying between them. This CDR3 contains 13 residues. Germline assignment: CDR1 DFQATT and CDR2 SNEGSKA (reference sequence).

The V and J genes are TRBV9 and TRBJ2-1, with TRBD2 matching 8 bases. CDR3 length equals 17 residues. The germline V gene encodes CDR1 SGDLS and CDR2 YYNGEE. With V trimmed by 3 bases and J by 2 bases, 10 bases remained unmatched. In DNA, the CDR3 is TGTGCCAGCAGCGGAGGGCTCCTGGGACTAGCCTACAATGAGCAGTTCTTC. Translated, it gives CASSGGLLGLAYNEQFF.

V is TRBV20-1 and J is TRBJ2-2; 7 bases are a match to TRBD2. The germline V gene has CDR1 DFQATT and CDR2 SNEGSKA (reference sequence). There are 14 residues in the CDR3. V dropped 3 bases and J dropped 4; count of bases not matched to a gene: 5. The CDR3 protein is CSASDSGPTGELFF. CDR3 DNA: TGCAGTGCTAGTGATAGCGGGCCCACCGGGGAGCTGTTTTTT.

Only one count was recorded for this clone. The CDR3 sequence is CATRAGTGPYNEQFF. The CDR3 DNA follows: TGTGCCACCAGAGCCGGGACAGGACCCTACAATGAGCAGTTCTTC. The genes are TRBV19 and TRBJ2-1; 8 positions match TRBD1. Germline trimming cut 10 bases from V and 2 bases from J; bases unmatched to any gene: 10. The CDR3 spans 15 residues. The germline CDR1 and CDR2 sequences are LNHDA and SQIVND (reference sequence).

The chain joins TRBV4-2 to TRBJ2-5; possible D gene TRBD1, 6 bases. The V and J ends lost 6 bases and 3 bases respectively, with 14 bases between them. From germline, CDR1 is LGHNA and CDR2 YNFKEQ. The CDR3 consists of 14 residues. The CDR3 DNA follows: TGTGCCAGCAGTACCGGGACACGGAAAGAGACCCAGTACTTC. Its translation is CASSTGTRKETQYF.

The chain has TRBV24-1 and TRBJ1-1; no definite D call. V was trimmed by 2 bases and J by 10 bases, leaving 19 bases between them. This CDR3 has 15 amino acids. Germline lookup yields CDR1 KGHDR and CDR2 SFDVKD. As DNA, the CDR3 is TGTGCCACCAGTGATTCGCGGGGTTCCGACGGTGGAGCTTTCTTT. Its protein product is CATSDSRGSDGGAFF.

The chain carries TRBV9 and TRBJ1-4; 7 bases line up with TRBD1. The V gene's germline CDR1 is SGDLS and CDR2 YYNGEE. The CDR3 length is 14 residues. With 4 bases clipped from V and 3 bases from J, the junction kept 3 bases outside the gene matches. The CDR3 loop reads CASSWGQSNEKLFF. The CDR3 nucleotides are TGTGCCAGCAGCTGGGGACAGTCTAATGAAAAACTGTTTTTT.

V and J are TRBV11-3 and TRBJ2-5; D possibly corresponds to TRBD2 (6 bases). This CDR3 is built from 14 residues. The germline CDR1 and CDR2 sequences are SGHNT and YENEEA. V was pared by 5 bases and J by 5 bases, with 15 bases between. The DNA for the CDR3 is TGTGCCAGCAGCCCGACCGCTAGCGCCGAGACCCAGTACTTC. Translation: CASSPTASAETQYF.

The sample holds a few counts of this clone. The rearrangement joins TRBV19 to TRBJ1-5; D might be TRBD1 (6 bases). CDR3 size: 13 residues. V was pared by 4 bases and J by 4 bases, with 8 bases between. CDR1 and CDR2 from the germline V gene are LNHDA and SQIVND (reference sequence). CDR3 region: CASSTQGNQPQHF. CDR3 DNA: TGTGCCAGTAGTACACAGGGTAATCAGCCCCAGCATTTT.

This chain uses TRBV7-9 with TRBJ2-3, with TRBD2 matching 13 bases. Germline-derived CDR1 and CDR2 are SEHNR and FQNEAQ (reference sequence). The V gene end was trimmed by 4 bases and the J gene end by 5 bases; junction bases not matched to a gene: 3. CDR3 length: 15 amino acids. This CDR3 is CASSSGLAGVDTQYF. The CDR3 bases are TGTGCCAGCAGCTCCGGACTAGCGGGAGTAGATACGCAGTATTTT.

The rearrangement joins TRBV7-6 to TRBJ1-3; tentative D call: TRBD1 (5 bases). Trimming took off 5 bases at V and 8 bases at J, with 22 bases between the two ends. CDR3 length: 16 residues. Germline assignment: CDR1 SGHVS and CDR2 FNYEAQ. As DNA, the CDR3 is TGTGCCAGCAGCCCCTCGACGGGGGTTTATGAGGACACCATATATTTT. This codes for CASSPSTGVYEDTIYF.

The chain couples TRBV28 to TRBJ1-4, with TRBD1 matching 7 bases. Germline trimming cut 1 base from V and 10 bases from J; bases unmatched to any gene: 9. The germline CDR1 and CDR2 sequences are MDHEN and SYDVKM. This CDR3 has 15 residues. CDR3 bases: TGTGCCAGCAGTTTATTAGGAGGGGGCTGGGGAAAACTGTTTTTT. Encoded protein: CASSLLGGGWGKLFF.

The DNA for the CDR3 is TGCGCCAGCAGATTTGGATGGACAGGGGGCGCGAACACTGAAGCTTTCTTT. Its protein product is CASRFGWTGGANTEAFF. The chain recombines TRBV5-1 with TRBJ1-1; 11 bases match TRBD1. Germline trimming cut 5 bases from V and 1 base from J; bases unmatched to any gene: 10. The CDR3 has 17 amino acids. The germline V gene encodes CDR1 SGHRS and CDR2 YFSETQ.

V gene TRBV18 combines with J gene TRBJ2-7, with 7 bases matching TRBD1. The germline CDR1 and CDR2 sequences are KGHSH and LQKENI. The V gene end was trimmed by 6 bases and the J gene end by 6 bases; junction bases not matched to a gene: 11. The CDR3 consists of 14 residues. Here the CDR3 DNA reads TGTGCCAGCTCCACCGGGACAGTCTCTCTCGAGCAGTACTTC. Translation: CASSTGTVSLEQYF.

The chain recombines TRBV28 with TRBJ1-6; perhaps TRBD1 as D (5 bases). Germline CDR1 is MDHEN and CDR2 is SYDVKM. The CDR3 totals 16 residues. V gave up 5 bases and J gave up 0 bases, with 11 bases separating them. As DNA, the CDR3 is TGTGCCAGCAGTGCGGGACTAAGCTCCTATAATTCACCCCTCCACTTT. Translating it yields CASSAGLSSYNSPLHF.